The T cell receptor (beta chain) under discussion was sequenced for a study of T cells in localized non-small cell lung cancer. Sequenced by immunoSEQ multiplex PCR; TCRdb stores in-frame clones only, minus some. Here the sample spans 100,000 to 150,000 clones, 80% to 90% being singletons. Whole-study findings and limits: It remains possible that heterogeneity exists, since only one tumor region was sequenced. Clonality peaked in uninvolved adjacent lung rather than tumor. An association was observed between higher blood T cell density and longer overall survival. When the top 100 tumor clones were examined, a median around 58 of them also appeared in the adjacent lung, which was paired and uninvolved.

In regard to this clone: Its antigen is unidentified.

There are 16 residues in the CDR3. V was clipped by 0 bases and J by 4 bases, with 15 bases between them. Germline V lookup: CDR1 MNHNY, CDR2 SVGAGI (reference sequence). This chain links TRBV6-6 with TRBJ1-2, with D uncertain. The receptor comes from a female donor of 60 years or more with stage I lung adenocarcinoma. Sequenced here: peripheral blood, sampled before any cancer treatment. The CDR3 protein is CASSYSSRPETYGYTF. The CDR3 bases are TGTGCCAGCAGTTACTCGAGCAGACCCGAGACCTATGGCTACACCTTC.